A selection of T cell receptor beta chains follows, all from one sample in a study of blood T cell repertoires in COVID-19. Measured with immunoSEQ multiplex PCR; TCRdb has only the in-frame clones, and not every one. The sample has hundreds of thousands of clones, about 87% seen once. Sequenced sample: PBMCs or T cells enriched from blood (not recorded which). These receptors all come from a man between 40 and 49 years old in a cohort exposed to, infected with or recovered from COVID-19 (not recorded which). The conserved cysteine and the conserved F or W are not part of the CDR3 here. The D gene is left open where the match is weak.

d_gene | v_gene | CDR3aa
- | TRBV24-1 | ATSDPDFPKHYEQY
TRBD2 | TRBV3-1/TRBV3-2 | ASSYGTSDEQY
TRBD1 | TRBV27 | ASSQQGALTYGYT
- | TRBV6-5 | ASRTKRAGNTIY
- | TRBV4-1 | ASSQVTGFYGYT
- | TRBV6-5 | ASSYSRQGIGNTIY
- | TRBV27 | ATSGPGNTIY
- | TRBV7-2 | ASSLGQGYGYT
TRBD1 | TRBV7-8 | ASSERTGYYEQY
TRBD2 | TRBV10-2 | ASSDWGEGLGDTQY
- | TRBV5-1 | ASSLSGGFSEAF
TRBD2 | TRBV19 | ASSTRTSGTSYNEQF
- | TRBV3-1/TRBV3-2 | ASSQDLETQY
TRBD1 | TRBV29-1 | SATRGVNTEAF
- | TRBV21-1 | ASSLIRTTLTDTQY
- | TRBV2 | ASAPGGGNYGYT
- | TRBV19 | ASTNIPGNNQPQH
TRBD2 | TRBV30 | AWRGDGYEQY
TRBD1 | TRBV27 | ASRPPGTGYTEAF
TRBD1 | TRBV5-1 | ASSLITGGQGYGYT
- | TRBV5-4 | ASSLEASFSYEQY
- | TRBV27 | ASSLSRRGSYEQY
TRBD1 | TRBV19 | ASSRQGQPRYGYT
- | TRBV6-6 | ASSRPGEGGELF
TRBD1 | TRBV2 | ASRRTGGAYEQY
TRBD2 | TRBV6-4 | ASSDSLIAGVFIYGEQF
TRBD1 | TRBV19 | ASNPGTGGYTGELF
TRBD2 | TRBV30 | AWRSRGRAWNEQF
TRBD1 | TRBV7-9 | ASSPGQGVTNYGYT
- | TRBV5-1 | ASSLEAGPNQPQH
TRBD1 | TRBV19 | ASSKDRGGYT
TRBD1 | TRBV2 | ASSGRGLGEKLF
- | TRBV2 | ASLAKMNTGELF
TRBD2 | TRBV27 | ATGLAGVGLTDTQY
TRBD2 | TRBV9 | ASSVEGGRAREQF
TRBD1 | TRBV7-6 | ASSLTDRGSYEQY
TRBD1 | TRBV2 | ASSERTGWTDTQY
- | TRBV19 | ASSISSGLNNEKLF
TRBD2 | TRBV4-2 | ASSLHRTSGVSNEQF
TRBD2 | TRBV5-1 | ASSATSEAYNEQF
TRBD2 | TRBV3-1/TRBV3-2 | ASSQDAQTSGLYNEQF
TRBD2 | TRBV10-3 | AITRTSGIYNEQF
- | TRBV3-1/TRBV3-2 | ASSQTGSGGYT
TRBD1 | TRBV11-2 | ASSLTGVTGELF
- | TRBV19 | ATQFGGARYEQF
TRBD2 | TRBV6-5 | ASSQREAYNEQF
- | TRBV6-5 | ASSYSPGREQY
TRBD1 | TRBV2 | ASSEATPQGAGF
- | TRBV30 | AWTVFAANTEAF
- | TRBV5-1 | ASSLGQGTGELF
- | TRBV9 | ASSRGRGSYGYT
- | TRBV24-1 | ATSLSGNSNQPQH
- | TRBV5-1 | ASRGETGLGSRGYT
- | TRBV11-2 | ASSPSSVGELF
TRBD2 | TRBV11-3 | ASSPRGGAYNEQF
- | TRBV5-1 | ASKEGEKVGNSSPLH
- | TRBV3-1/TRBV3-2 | ASSRTVENYGYT